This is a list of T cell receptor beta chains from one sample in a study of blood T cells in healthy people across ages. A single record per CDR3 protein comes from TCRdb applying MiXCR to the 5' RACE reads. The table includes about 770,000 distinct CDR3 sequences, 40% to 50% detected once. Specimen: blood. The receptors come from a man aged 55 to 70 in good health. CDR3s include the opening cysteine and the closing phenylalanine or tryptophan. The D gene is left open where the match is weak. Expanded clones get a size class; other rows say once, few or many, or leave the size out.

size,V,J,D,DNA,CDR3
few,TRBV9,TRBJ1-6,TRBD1,TGTGCCAGCAGCGCAGACAGGGACCAGTATAATTCACCCCTCCACTTT,CASSADRDQYNSPLHF
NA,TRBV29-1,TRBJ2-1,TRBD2,TGCAGCGTTGAAGATCGGGGGAGGGGTGGGGATCGCTCCTACAATGAGCAGTTCTTC,CSVEDRGRGGDRSYNEQFF
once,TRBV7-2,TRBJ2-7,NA,TGTGCCAGCAGCTTAGCGGAGAAACGGAGCTCCTACGAGCAGTACTTC,CASSLAEKRSSYEQYF
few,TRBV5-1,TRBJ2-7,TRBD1,TGCGCCAGCAGCTTGGCCGGGACAGGGTACCACGAGCAGTACTTC,CASSLAGTGYHEQYF
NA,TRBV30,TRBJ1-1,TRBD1,TGTGCCTGGAGCTACTACAGGGGGAAGAACACTGAAGCTTTCTTT,CAWSYYRGKNTEAFF
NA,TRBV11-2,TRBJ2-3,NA,TGTGCCAGCGAGTTCCTGGCGGGAGATACGCAGTATTTT,CASEFLAGDTQYF
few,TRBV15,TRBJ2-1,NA,TGTGCCACCAGCAAAGGGGGCAATGAGCAGTTCTTC,CATSKGGNEQFF
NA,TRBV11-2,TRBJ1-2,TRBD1,TGTGCCAGCAGCCCTGACAGGGAGTATGGCTACACCTTC,CASSPDREYGYTF
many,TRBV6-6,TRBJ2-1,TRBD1,TGTGCCAGCAGTTATGAGGCAGGGGGCCGAGGTGAGCAGTTCTTC,CASSYEAGGRGEQFF
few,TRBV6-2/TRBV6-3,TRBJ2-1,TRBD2,TGTGCCAGCAGTTGGGGGGGAGCCTACAATGAGCAGTTCTTC,CASSWGGAYNEQFF
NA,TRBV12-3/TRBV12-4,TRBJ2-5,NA,TGTGCCAGCAGTTCTCGGGACCCGCCTGGAAATGAGCAGTACTTC,CASSSRDPPGNEQYF
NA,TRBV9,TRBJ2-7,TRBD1,TGTGCCAGCAGCGTCCAGGGGGCCTCAACTGCCGAGCAGTACTTC,CASSVQGASTAEQYF
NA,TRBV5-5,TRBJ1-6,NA,TGTGCCAGCAGCTTCCTTGCGAGGGGGGATAATTCACCCCTCCACTTT,CASSFLARGDNSPLHF
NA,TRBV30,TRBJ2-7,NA,TGTGCCTGGAGTGTTGGGTCTTACGAGCAGTACTTC,CAWSVGSYEQYF
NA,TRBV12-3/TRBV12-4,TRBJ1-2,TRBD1,TGTGCCAGCAGACAGGGGTCGGTGGGCTACACCTTC,CASRQGSVGYTF
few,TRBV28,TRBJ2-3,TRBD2,TGTGCCAGCAGTTTGCTTAGCTCTAGGGCGGGGGTGTCAGATACGCAGTATTTT,CASSLLSSRAGVSDTQYF
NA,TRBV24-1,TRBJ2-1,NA,TGTGCCACCAGTGAACCCCGGGACGGGCCCTACAATGAGCAGTTCTTC,CATSEPRDGPYNEQFF
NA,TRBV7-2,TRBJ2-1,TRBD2,TGTGCCAGCAGCCGGGGACTAGCGGGGGATACTCCCCTCTACAATGAGCAGTTCTTC,CASSRGLAGDTPLYNEQFF
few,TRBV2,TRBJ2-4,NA,TGTGCCAGCAGTGTTTCGCGGGGGCTAGCCAAAAACATTCAGTACTTC,CASSVSRGLAKNIQYF
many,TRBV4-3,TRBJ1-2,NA,TGCGCCAGCAGCCAAGACGGGAACAGTTTCTATGGCTACACCTTC,CASSQDGNSFYGYTF
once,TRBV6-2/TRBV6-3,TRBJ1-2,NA,TGTGCCAGCAGTTCCCCGAGGACGAGCTATGGCTACACCTTC,CASSSPRTSYGYTF
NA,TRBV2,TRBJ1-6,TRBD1,TGTGCCAGCCCCCAGGGGGGTAATAATTCACCCCTCCACTTT,CASPQGGNNSPLHF
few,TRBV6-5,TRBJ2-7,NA,TGTGCCAGCAGGAGAACCTCGACTGGGCACGAGTACTTC,CASRRTSTGHEYF
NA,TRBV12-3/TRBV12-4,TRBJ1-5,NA,TGTGCCAGCAGTTTCGCGGGGAATAGCAATCAGCCCCAGCATTTT,CASSFAGNSNQPQHF
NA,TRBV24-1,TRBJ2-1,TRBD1,TGTGCCACCAGTCCGGGGACAGGGTATAACAATGTGCAGTTCTTC,CATSPGTGYNNVQFF
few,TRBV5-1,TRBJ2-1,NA,TGCGCCAGCAGCTTGGCCAAGGTTACCTACAATGAGCAGTTCTTC,CASSLAKVTYNEQFF
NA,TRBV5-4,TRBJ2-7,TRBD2,TGTGCCAGCAGCGCGAGCGGGGGGCGACCCTACGAGCAGTACTTC,CASSASGGRPYEQYF
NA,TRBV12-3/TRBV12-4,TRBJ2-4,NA,TGTGCCAGCATCTCACTAGAAAACATTCAGTACTTC,CASISLENIQYF
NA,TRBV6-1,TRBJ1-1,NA,TGTGCCAGCAGTGGAGGGATGAATGAAGCTTTCTTT,CASSGGMNEAFF
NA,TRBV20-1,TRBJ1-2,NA,TGCAGTGCCAACTCTAACTATGGCTACACCTTC,CSANSNYGYTF
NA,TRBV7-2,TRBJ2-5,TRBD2,TGTGCCAGCAAATCTAGCGGGGGGCAAGAGACCCAGTACTTC,CASKSSGGQETQYF
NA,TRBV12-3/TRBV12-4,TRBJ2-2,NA,TGTGCCAGCAGTTTAGGGACAAAGAACACCGGGGAGCTGTTTTTT,CASSLGTKNTGELFF
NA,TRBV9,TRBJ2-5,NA,TGTGCCAGCAGCGTAATTGGTAGGGCTAACGGACAAGAGACCCAGTACTTC,CASSVIGRANGQETQYF
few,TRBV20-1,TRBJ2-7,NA,TGCAGTGCTAAGGTGCGGTCCCTCGACGAGCAGTACTTC,CSAKVRSLDEQYF
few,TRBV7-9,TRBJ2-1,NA,TGTGCCAGCAGCCCATGGACTATTTACAATGAGCAGTTCTTC,CASSPWTIYNEQFF
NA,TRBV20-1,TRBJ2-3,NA,TGCAGTGGGGGGAATGTGCCCGATACGCAGTATTTT,CSGGNVPDTQYF
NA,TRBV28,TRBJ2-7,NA,TGTGCCAGCAGTCCCCATGGGGGGGGCCACTACGAGCAGTACTTC,CASSPHGGGHYEQYF
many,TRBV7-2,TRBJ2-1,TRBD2,TGTGCCAGCAGGCCTGATGGGCAGCGGGGGGCGGGTGAGCAGTTCTTC,CASRPDGQRGAGEQFF
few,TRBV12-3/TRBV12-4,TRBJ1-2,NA,TGTGCCAGCAGTTTAGAAGATTGGGGGCGGGAGAATGGCTACACCTTC,CASSLEDWGRENGYTF
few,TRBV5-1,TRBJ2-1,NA,TGCGCCAGCAGCTTTGGAGTGAGGGGCCGGAGCAATGAGCAGTTCTTC,CASSFGVRGRSNEQFF
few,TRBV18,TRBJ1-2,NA,TGTGCCAGCTCACCAATCAGGGATGGCTACACCTTC,CASSPIRDGYTF
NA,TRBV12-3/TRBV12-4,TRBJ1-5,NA,TGTGCCAGCAGTGGTGGCAGAAATACCCCAAATCAGCCCCAGCATTTT,CASSGGRNTPNQPQHF
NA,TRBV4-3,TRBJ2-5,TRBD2,TGCGCCAGCAGCCGCGGGAGGGGGGAGAGGCAGTACTTC,CASSRGRGERQYF
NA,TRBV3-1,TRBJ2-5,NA,TGTGCCAGCAGCCGCCGACTGACCCAAGAGACCCAGTACTTC,CASSRRLTQETQYF
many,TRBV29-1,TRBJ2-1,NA,TGCAGCGTCCGGTGGGGATATGAGCAGTTCTTC,CSVRWGYEQFF
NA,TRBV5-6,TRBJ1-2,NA,TGTGCCGGCAGCTTGCGATTGCGGGGGACCTATGGCTACACCTTC,CAGSLRLRGTYGYTF
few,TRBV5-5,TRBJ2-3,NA,TGTGCCAGCAGCTACAGGGCAGATACGCAGTATTTT,CASSYRADTQYF
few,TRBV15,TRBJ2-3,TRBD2,TGTGCCACCAGCAAGAGGGACTACTTCACAGATACGCAGTATTTT,CATSKRDYFTDTQYF
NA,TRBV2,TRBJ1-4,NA,TGTGCCAGCAGTGAACTACAGGGAAAAAAACTGTTTTTT,CASSELQGKKLFF
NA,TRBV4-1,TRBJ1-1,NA,TGCGCCAGCAGCCAAGTCAGCCTGAACACTGAAGCTTTCTTT,CASSQVSLNTEAFF
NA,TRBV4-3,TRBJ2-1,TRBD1,TGCGCCAGCAGCCAAGATGTGCAGGACAGGGGGCTAAATGAGCAGTTCTTC,CASSQDVQDRGLNEQFF
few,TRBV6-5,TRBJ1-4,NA,TGTGCCAGCAGTTACTCGAATCGGGCCACTAATGAAAAACTGTTTTTT,CASSYSNRATNEKLFF
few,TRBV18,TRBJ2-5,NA,TGTGCCAGCTCGCCCAACGCCCAAGAGACCCAGTACTTC,CASSPNAQETQYF
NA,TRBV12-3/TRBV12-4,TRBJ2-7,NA,TGTGCCAGCAGTTTTCGTGGGGAGGAATACCCCTACGAGCAGTACTTC,CASSFRGEEYPYEQYF
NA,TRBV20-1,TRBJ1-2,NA,TGCAGTGCTAGAGATGGTGGGGGGGCATTGGGCTACACCTTC,CSARDGGGALGYTF
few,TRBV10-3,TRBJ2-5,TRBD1,TGTGCCATCAGCGAAAAGGGACAGATAGAGAGGACCCAGTACTTC,CAISEKGQIERTQYF
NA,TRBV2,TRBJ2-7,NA,TGTGCCAGCAGTGAGTCGAGCGAGCAGTACTTC,CASSESSEQYF
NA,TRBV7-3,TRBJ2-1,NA,TGTGCCAGCAGCCTGGCCAGTGCATCATTGGGCAATGAGCAGTTCTTC,CASSLASASLGNEQFF
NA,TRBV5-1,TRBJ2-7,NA,TGCGCCAGCAGCTTGGTAGCAGGGGGGGACTCCTACGAGCAGTACTTC,CASSLVAGGDSYEQYF
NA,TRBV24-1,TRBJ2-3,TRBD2,TGTGCCACCAGTGAGCGGGGGGGCCCCACAGATACGCAGTATTTT,CATSERGGPTDTQYF